This TCR beta chain stems from a study of early T cells in non-severe SARS-CoV-2 infection. General study findings and limits: Anti-spike CD8 specificities were favored by VDJdb matching, whose results missed private and CD4 specificities.

Germline V CDR1 and CDR2: SGHNT, YYREEE (reference sequence). The CDR3 is 15 residues long. The junction had 4 bases not matched to a gene; V was cut back by 2 bases and J by 7 bases. TCRdb called the 5' RACE reads again in MiXCR, with one record for every CDR3 protein. This sample has about 82,000 distinct CDR3 sequences, with roughly an eighth found just once. A note on this clonotype: The antigen remains undetermined.

The sequenced sample was whole blood. The TCR originated in an adult who was a healthcare worker with PCR-confirmed SARS-CoV-2 infection or an uninfected control (not recorded which). The chain links TRBV5-4 to TRBJ2-7, with 15 nucleotides matching TRBD2. CDR3 coding DNA: TGTGCCAGCAGCTTCCCCGGGACTAGCGGGGGGGAGCAGTACTTC. Translation gives CASSFPGTSGGEQYF.